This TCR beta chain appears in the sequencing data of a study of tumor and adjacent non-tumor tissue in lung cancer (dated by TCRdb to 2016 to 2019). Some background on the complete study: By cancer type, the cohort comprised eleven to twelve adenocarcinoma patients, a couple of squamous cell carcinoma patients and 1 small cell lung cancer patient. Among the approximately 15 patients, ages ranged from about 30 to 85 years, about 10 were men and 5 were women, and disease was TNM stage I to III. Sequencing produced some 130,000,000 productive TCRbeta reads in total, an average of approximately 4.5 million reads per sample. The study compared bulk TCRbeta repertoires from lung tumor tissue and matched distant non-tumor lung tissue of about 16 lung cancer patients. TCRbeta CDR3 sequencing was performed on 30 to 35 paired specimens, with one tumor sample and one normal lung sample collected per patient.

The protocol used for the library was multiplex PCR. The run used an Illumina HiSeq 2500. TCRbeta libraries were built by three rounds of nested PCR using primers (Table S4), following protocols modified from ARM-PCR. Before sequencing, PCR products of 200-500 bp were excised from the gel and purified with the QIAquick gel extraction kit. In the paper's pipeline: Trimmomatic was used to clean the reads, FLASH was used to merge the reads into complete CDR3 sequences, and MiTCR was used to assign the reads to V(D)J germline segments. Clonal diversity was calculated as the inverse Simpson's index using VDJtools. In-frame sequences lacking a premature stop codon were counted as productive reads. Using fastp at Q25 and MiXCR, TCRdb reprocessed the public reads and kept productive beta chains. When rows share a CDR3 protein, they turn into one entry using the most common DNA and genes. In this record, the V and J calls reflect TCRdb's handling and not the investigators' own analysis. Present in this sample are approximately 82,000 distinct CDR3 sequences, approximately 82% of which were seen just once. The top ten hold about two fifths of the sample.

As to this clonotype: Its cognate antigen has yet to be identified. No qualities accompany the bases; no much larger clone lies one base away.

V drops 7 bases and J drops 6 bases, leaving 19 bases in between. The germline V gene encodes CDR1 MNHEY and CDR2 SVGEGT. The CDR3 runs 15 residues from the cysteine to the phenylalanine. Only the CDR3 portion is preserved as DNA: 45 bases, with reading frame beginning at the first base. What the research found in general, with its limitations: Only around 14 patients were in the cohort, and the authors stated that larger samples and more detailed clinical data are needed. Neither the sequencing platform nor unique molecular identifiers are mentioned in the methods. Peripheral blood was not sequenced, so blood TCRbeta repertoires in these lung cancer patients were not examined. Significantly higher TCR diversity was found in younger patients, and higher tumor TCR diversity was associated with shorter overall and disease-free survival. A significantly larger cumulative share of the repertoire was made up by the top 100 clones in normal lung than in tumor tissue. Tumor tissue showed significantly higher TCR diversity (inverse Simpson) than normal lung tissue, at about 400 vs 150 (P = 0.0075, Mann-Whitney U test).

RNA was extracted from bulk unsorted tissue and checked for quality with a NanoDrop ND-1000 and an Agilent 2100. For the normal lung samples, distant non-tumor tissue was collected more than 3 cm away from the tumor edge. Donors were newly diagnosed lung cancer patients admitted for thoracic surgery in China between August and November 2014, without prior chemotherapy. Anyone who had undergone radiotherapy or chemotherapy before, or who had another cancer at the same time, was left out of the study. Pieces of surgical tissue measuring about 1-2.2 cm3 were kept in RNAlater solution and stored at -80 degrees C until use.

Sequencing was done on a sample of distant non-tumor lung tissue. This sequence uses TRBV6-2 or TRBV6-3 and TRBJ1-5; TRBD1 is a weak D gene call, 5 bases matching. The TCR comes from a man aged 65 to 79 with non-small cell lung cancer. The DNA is TGTGCCAGCATCCCAGGGCCCCAAGAGGGTCAGCCCCAGCATTTT. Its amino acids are CASIPGPQEGQPQHF.